Detailed here is one TCR beta chain. Its antigen is unknown. The CDR3 loop spans 15 amino acids. Germline-derived CDR1 and CDR2 are DFQATT and SNEGSKA (reference sequence). V was cut by 0 bases and J by 3 bases, with 15 bases left in between. The source of the sample is a study of post-analysis software for immune sequencing data. TCR beta cDNA libraries included unique molecular identifiers. Each CDR3 protein gets one entry after TCRdb re-called the PCR reads with MiXCR. This repertoire shows some 690,000 distinct CDR3 sequences, roughly three fifths found once; its top ten account for about 10%. Study-level results: TRBV segments more frequent in patients than in controls numbered several and included TRBV5-6, TRBV5-1 and TRBV20-1. Among multiple sclerosis patients, normalized Chao1 diversity was significantly below that of controls.

Sequencing was done on a sample of blood. The chain carries TRBV20-1 and TRBJ2-7; D is unresolved. The sequence was obtained from a girl aged 2 to 9 with multiple sclerosis. The CDR3: CSARDSRHHIYEQYF. CDR3 DNA: TGCAGTGCTAGAGATTCCAGACACCACATCTACGAGCAGTACTTC.